The clone carrying this T cell receptor (beta chain) occurred a few times. What it binds is not known. Uncontrolled infections, other autoimmune diseases, pregnancy or lactation led to exclusion of patients. Together with thyroid ultrasound, orbital computed tomography, serum thyroxine and TRAb, clinical symptoms were used for diagnoses. Amplified regions were TCR beta CDR3 sequences from RNA transcripts. First-round RT-PCR targeting the TCR CDR3 was performed with the HTBI primer set. TCRdb ran MiXCR on the multiplex PCR reads and lists one entry per CDR3 protein. The data show about 360,000 distinct CDR3 sequences, with less than 15% seen just once and about a fifth held by the top ten. This entry is derived from a study of T cells in Graves' hyperthyroidism and ophthalmopathy. Study-wide results and limits: Ophthalmopathy onset followed model prediction by a median about seven months. By a 13 V-J model, ophthalmopathy was set apart from stable hyperthyroidism.

The V and J ends lost 1 base and 4 bases, in that order; junction bases with no gene match: 9. Germline CDR1 and CDR2: DFQATT and SNEGSKA (reference sequence). This CDR3 is built from 16 residues. The source material was blood. The chain recombines TRBV20-1 with TRBJ2-1, with TRBD2 identical over 8 bases. The clonotype originates from a man aged 30 to 45 with Graves' hyperthyroidism that later progressed to Graves' ophthalmopathy. The CDR3 nucleotides read TGCAGTGCTAGAGGGCCTACGGGGGGGGCTTACAATGAGCAGTTCTTC. It yields the protein CSARGPTGGAYNEQFF.